A single TCR beta chain is shown here with its context. This sample is drawn from a study of technical replicates of blood from several donors. Germline V lookup: CDR1 SGHRS, CDR2 YFSETQ. V lost 2 bases, J lost 2 bases, and 2 bases stayed unmatched. CDR3 length: 14 amino acids. Profiling relied on immunoSEQ multiplex PCR, and the TCRdb table lists in-frame clones only, not all of them. This table has some 13,000 clones, about 94% appearing once. The origin of this receptor is a human donor in good health. The rearrangement joins TRBV5-1 to TRBJ2-3, with 7 nucleotides matching TRBD2. Sequences were obtained from PBMCs. CDR3 amino acids: CASSLLATTDTQYF. CDR3 sequence (DNA): TGCGCCAGCAGCTTACTAGCGACCACAGATACGCAGTATTTT.